This T cell receptor (beta chain) is drawn from a study of technical replicates of blood from several donors. The assay was immunoSEQ multiplex PCR, and TCRdb's table has in-frame clones only and misses some. In the table there are fewer than 90,000 clones, around 94% of which are singletons. Germline lookup yields CDR1 MNHEY and CDR2 SVGAGI. The ends were cut back, 0 bases at V and 6 bases at J, with 8 bases in the middle. CDR3 size: 13 residues. V usage is TRBV6-5 and J usage is TRBJ1-1, with D unclear. Sequencing used T cells isolated from PBMCs. The TCR sequence derives from a human donor in good health. For the CDR3, the DNA is TGTGCCAGCAGTTACTCTCGGAGATCTGAAGCTTTCTTT. Amino acid sequence: CASSYSRRSEAFF.